This entry describes one TCR beta chain. Looked up from germline, CDR1 is SEHNR and CDR2 is FQNEAQ (reference sequence). V shed 10 bases and J shed 3 bases, with 15 bases lying between them. The CDR3 is 13 amino acids. In the original processing: The authors estimated nucleated cell counts from reference gene primer amplification. Here immunoSEQ multiplex PCR was the method, and the copy in TCRdb shows in-frame clones only, minus some. For V, J and clone size, that table is used; D and trimming come from the DNA. The sample includes roughly 20,000 clones, around 89% seen only once; the top ten take roughly 6.4%. These data originate in a study of blood T cell repertoires in COVID-19. Study at large: Acute and convalescent COVID-19 samples came from the United States, Italy and Spain. Sample material is recorded as cDNA or gDNA derived from T cells, B-cell-depleted T cells, or PBMCs.

This sequence joins TRBV7-9 and TRBJ1-1; D possibly corresponds to TRBD1 (6 bases). Sequencing was done on a sample of peripheral blood. This receptor was identified in a human donor in a cohort sampled during active COVID-19. The CDR3 sequence: CATNWGTYTEAFF. CDR3 in DNA: TGTGCCACGAACTGGGGGACATACACTGAAGCTTTCTTT.